The 18 T cell receptor beta chains below all came from one sample that was sequenced in a study of human T cells and chemical hapten exposure. Described time point: patch test 1, 2 weeks after DPC sensitization. The treatment: therapeutic diphenylcyclopropenone sensitization with weekly scalp DPC. MiXCR, run by TCRdb on the RACE reads, gives a single entry per CDR3 protein. Of under 130,000 distinct CDR3 sequences listed, roughly 11% are singletons. Sequences were derived from whole blood, sampled in connection with sensitization to the hapten diphenylcyclopropenone (DPC). These receptors originate from a woman in her 40s with alopecia areata. Some clones in this sample may be carry-over from other donors' samples.

This chain uses TRBV12-3 or TRBV12-4 with TRBJ2-3; TRBD2 matches 8 bases. V lost 4 bases and J lost 0; bases outside the gene matches: 3. This CDR3 comprises 15 residues. The CDR3 DNA reads TGTGCCAGCAGTTATCGGGGGGGGAGCACAGATACGCAGTATTTT. It is translated as CASSYRGGSTDTQYF.

This chain joins TRBV6-2 or TRBV6-3 and TRBJ1-1; D is unclear. Germline lookup yields CDR1 MNHEY and CDR2 SVGEGT. CDR3 length: 14 amino acids. The ends were cut back, 5 bases at V and 1 base at J, with 11 bases in the middle. The CDR3 region is CASSTQAENTEAFF. The CDR3 DNA follows: TGTGCCAGCAGTACCCAGGCGGAGAACACTGAAGCTTTCTTT.

In its sample, this clonotype was seen many times. CDR3 region: CASSPPGSDLLNSPLHF. In DNA form, the CDR3 reads TGTGCCAGCAGTCCCCCAGGGTCAGACCTCTTGAATTCACCCCTCCACTTT. This chain connects TRBV28 to TRBJ1-6, with D possibly TRBD1 on 5 matching bases. Germline V gene lookup returns CDR1 MDHEN and CDR2 SYDVKM. The CDR3 is made up of 17 amino acids. Trimming took 5 bases from V and 7 from J, leaving 21 bases between them.

This clonotype appeared a few times. The rearrangement joins TRBV6-5 to TRBJ2-3, with 8 bases lining up with TRBD1. Germline CDR1 MNHEY, CDR2 SVGAGI. V trimming: 4 bases; J trimming: 3 bases; junction bases outside the gene matches: 3. The CDR3 spans 14 residues. The CDR3: CASSLGQATDTQYF. The CDR3 DNA sequence: TGTGCCAGCAGTTTGGGACAGGCAACAGATACGCAGTATTTT.

A few counts support this clonotype. The chain carries TRBV3-1 and TRBJ1-1; no reliable D call. The CDR3 length is 13 residues. Germline values: CDR1 LGHDT, CDR2 YNNKEL (reference sequence). The V end lost 6 bases, the J end lost 4 bases, and 12 bases lay between the germline ends. The CDR3 DNA reads TGTGCCAGCAGACGGGCCATGGGCACTGAAGCTTTCTTT. This encodes CASRRAMGTEAFF. Based on the CDR3 plus reference TRBV3-1 and TRBJ1-1, the full variable domain is DTAVSQTPKYLVTQMGNDKSIKCEQNLGHDTMYWYKQDSKKFLKIMFSYNNKELIINETVPNRFSPKSPDKAHLNLHINSLELGDSAVYFCASRRAMGTEAFFGQGTRLTVV.

This clonotype was seen a few times. This chain links TRBV20-1 with TRBJ2-1; D is unresolved. Trimming stripped 0 bases from V and 7 bases from J, with 4 bases between. The V gene's germline CDR1 is DFQATT and CDR2 SNEGSKA (reference sequence). The CDR3 loop spans 11 amino acids. The chain's CDR3 is CSARDRNEQFF. The CDR3 DNA reads as TGCAGTGCTAGAGATAGGAATGAGCAGTTCTTC.

The rearrangement joins TRBV6-5 to TRBJ2-3, with D tentatively TRBD2 (6 bases). CDR3 length: 11 residues. Germline-derived CDR1 and CDR2 are MNHEY and SVGAGI. V gave up 11 bases and J gave up 4 bases, with 10 bases separating them. CDR3 region: CAAGRPDTQYF. The CDR3 nucleotides read TGTGCCGCGGGGCGCCCAGATACGCAGTATTTT.

There are a few counts of this clonotype. This chain uses TRBV18 with TRBJ1-1; D gene unclear. Trimming removed 3 bases at V and 8 bases at J, with 10 bases between. This CDR3 spans 12 amino acids. The germline gives CDR1 KGHSH, CDR2 LQKENI. The CDR3 protein is CASSPAEGEAFF. CDR3 nucleotide sequence: TGTGCCAGCTCACCCGCGGAAGGAGAAGCTTTCTTT.

This clonotype was picked up a small number of times. The V gene is TRBV27, the J gene TRBJ2-1; D is ambiguous. Per the germline V gene, CDR1 is MNHEY and CDR2 is SMNVEV (reference sequence). The CDR3 is 10 residues long. The germline V and J ends were trimmed by 9 bases and 6 bases, with 6 bases remaining between them. CDR3 loop: CASSRNEQFF. CDR3 bases: TGTGCCAGTTCACGCAATGAGCAGTTCTTC.

V and J are TRBV9 and TRBJ2-1; the D is unclear. CDR3 length: 12 residues. V was trimmed by 4 bases and J by 8 bases, leaving 10 bases between them. Per germline, CDR1 SGDLS and CDR2 YYNGEE. CDR3 residues: CASSPSKDEQFF. DNA for the CDR3: TGTGCCAGCAGCCCCAGTAAGGATGAGCAGTTCTTC.

This clonotype was recorded once. This sequence may be a read error, since a much larger clone differs from it by one base. CDR3 protein: CASGVPTSGGFADTQYF. The CDR3 DNA sequence: TGTGCCAGCGGCGTCCCGACTAGCGGGGGTTTCGCAGATACGCAGTATTTT. The rearrangement links TRBV9 to TRBJ2-3, with 12 bases matching TRBD2. The CDR3 loop spans 17 amino acids. Per germline, CDR1 SGDLS and CDR2 YYNGEE.

This chain links TRBV12-5 with TRBJ2-7, with D possibly TRBD1 on 5 matching bases. The germline gives CDR1 LGHNT, CDR2 FRNRAP. V shed 1 base and J shed 0 bases, with 10 bases lying between them. The CDR3 consists of 15 residues. CDR3 sequence reads: CASGLEAGPSYEQYF. CDR3 nucleotide sequence: TGTGCTAGTGGTTTGGAGGCAGGGCCCTCCTACGAGCAGTACTTC.

This chain connects TRBV12-3 or TRBV12-4 to TRBJ1-3; D gene unclear. The CDR3 runs to 11 residues. Trimming shortened V by 7 bases and J by 3 bases, and 4 bases separated the two germline ends. CDR3 bases: TGTGCCAGCACCCGTGGAAACACCATATATTTT. Translation gives CASTRGNTIYF.

This clonotype was picked up many times. The rearrangement joins TRBV11-2 to TRBJ1-1; no clear D. Trimming took off 0 bases at V and 2 bases at J, with 13 bases between the two ends. This CDR3 spans 16 amino acids. Germline CDR1 and CDR2: SGHAT and FQNNGV. CDR3 protein: CASSLDVWSRNTEAFF. CDR3 in DNA: TGTGCCAGCAGCTTAGATGTATGGTCAAGAAACACTGAAGCTTTCTTT.

With respect to this clonotype: A much more abundant neighbour one base away suggests this may be a read error. The rearrangement links TRBV11-2 to TRBJ2-1; 7 bases align to TRBD1. The ends lost 6 bases at V and 2 bases at J; junction bases unmatched: 10. CDR3 length: 16 residues. The germline V gene has CDR1 SGHAT and CDR2 FQNNGV. The CDR3 reads CASSHKLQGAYNEQFF. In DNA form, the CDR3 reads TGTGCCAGCAGTCACAAACTGCAGGGGGCCTACAATGAGCAGTTCTTC.

The CDR3 loop is CASSFRGRERETQYF. In nucleotides, the CDR3 is TGTGCCAGCAGCTTCAGGGGCAGGGAGCGGGAGACCCAGTACTTC. The V call is TRBV5-4, the J call TRBJ2-5, with D perhaps matching TRBD1 (6 bases). CDR1 is SGHNT and CDR2 is YYREEE in the germline V gene (reference sequence). Trimming pared 2 bases from V and 5 bases from J, leaving 16 bases between. The CDR3 covers 15 residues. Full variable domain (missing parts from reference TRBV5-4 and TRBJ2-5): ETGVTQSPTHLIKTRGQQVTLRCSSQSGHNTVSWYQQALGQGPQFIFQYYREEENGRGNFPPRFSGLQFPNYSSELNVNALELDDSALYLCASSFRGRERETQYFGPGTRLLVL.

In its sample, this clonotype was seen a few times. The rearrangement joins TRBV9 to TRBJ2-1, with TRBD2 matching over 14 bases. Trimming took 2 bases from V and 4 from J; bases not matched to a gene: 11. The germline V gene encodes CDR1 SGDLS and CDR2 YYNGEE. The CDR3 runs to 19 residues. CDR3 coding DNA: TGTGCCAGCAGCGTCACAGGACTAGCGGGGGGTCTCACTTACAATGAGCAGTTCTTC. It specifies CASSVTGLAGGLTYNEQFF.

This clonotype was picked up many times. The rearrangement uses TRBV6-5 and TRBJ2-5; D might be TRBD1 or TRBD2, each matching 5 bases. CDR1 and CDR2 from the germline V gene are MNHEY and SVGAGI. The CDR3 runs to 17 residues. V was shortened by 0 bases and J by 4 bases, with 18 bases between the two germline ends. The CDR3 sequence is CASSYSNTGGFRETQYF. The CDR3 DNA sequence: TGTGCCAGCAGTTACTCGAACACAGGAGGATTCAGAGAGACCCAGTACTTC.